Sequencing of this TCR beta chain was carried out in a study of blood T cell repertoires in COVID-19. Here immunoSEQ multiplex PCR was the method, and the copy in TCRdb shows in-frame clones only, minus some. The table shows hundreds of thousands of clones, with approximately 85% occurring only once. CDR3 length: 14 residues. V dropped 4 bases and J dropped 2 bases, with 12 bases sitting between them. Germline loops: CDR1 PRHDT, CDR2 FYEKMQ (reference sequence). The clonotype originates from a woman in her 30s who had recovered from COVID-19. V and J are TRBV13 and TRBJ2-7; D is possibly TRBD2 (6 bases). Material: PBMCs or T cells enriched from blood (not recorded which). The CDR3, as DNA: TGTGCCAGCAGCTCCGGACGGGGGACCTACGAGCAGTACTTC. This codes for CASSSGRGTYEQYF.